A single T cell receptor beta chain is shown here with its context. Produced via immunoSEQ multiplex PCR; TCRdb's table is partial and in-frame only. This sample carries around 160,000 clones, roughly 83% of them seen once, and the ten largest clones take 13%. The germline V gene has CDR1 SNHLY and CDR2 FYNNEI. The CDR3 totals 12 residues. Trimming cost V 4 bases and J 5 bases, with 8 bases left between them. The sample is drawn from a study of blood T cell repertoires in COVID-19. The chain employs TRBV2 and TRBJ1-1; a possible D gene is TRBD1 (6 bases). The sequence was obtained from a woman aged 60-70 years who had recovered from COVID-19. Sequencing used PBMCs or T cells enriched from blood (not recorded which). CDR3 sequence (DNA): TGTGCCAGCAGTGCCCAGGGGACTGAAGCTTTCTTT. Its translation: CASSAQGTEAFF.